This record concerns one T cell receptor beta chain sequence. TCRdb reassembled clones from the PCR reads with MiXCR. The data hold approximately 15,000 clones, with roughly 19% observed a single time. This sample is part of a study of metastatic and nonmetastatic thyroid tumors. Every patient underwent thyroid surgery untreated. The germline V gene has CDR1 MNHNS and CDR2 SASEGT. This CDR3 is built from 14 residues. Trimming removed 2 bases at V and 5 bases at J, with 12 bases between. This TCR was sampled from a female donor with papillary thyroid cancer or a benign thyroid nodule (not recorded which). Some clones in this sample may be carry-over from other donors' samples. The chain carries TRBV6-1 and TRBJ2-5, with D perhaps TRBD1 or TRBD2 (6 bases each). Sequenced input: blood. CDR3 protein: CASSEWGAKETQYF. In DNA form, the CDR3 reads TGTGCCAGCAGTGAATGGGGGGCCAAGGAGACCCAGTACTTC.